The clone carrying this TCR beta chain has a handful of counts. Its antigen remains unidentified. The sample belongs to a study of T-cell reconstitution after alpha-beta-depleted transplantation in children. It was with unique molecular identifiers that the TCRbeta library was prepared. TCRdb redid the calling of the PCR reads with MiXCR, one entry per CDR3 protein. Here the sample spans 700,000 to 950,000 distinct CDR3 sequences, roughly 15% being singletons. General study results and limits: Reportedly, alpha-beta T cells present about two months post-transplant originated from several hundred expanded clones of graft origin. The origin of high day-60 TCRbeta diversity in some patients lay in surviving recipient T cells and thymic progenitors.

The V and J ends lost 4 bases and 0 bases respectively, with 13 bases between them. Germline assignment: CDR1 LGHDT and CDR2 YNNKEL (reference sequence). This CDR3 has 17 amino acids. The specimen was PBMCs, mostly from graft donor cells, collected 360 days after TCRalphabeta/CD19-depleted stem cell transplant. The TCR sequence derives from a male patient under 18 who had a stem cell transplant for acute lymphoblastic leukemia, so the T cells may come from the graft donor. The J gene is TRBJ2-6, the V gene TRBV3-1, with a possible D match to TRBD2 (6 bases). DNA for the CDR3: TGTGCCAGCAGCCTGGACTATCAATACTCTGGGGCCAACGTCCTGACTTTC. Protein sequence: CASSLDYQYSGANVLTF.